The clone carrying this TCR beta chain was counted at least ten times. The sample originates from a study of response to subunit inactivated influenza vaccine. TCRdb re-derived calls from the RT-PCR reads in MiXCR, one entry per CDR3 protein. The data contain around 600,000 distinct CDR3 sequences, 10% to 12% of them seen just once; the ten biggest clones take up approximately 9.9%. From germline, CDR1 is LGHDT and CDR2 YNNKEL (reference sequence). With 2 bases removed from V and 0 bases from J, the gap between germline ends came to 10 bases. The CDR3 is 15 amino acids. The sample was also linked to a second study, of T cells expressing NK-cell markers. From that report: The authors generated TCR beta cDNA through 5'RACE template switching with UMIs. Within several experiments, an anti-gamma-delta TCR antibody kept the sorting limited to alpha-beta TCR T cells.

The clonotype comes from a man aged 50 or older who received an inactivated influenza vaccine. The gene calls are TRBV3-1 and TRBJ1-1; maybe TRBD1 (6 bases). The specimen was PBMCs from blood, collected on the day of vaccination. The CDR3 is CASSQQGHLNTEAFF. The CDR3 DNA follows: TGTGCCAGCAGCCAACAGGGACACTTGAACACTGAAGCTTTCTTT.